This T cell receptor (beta chain) is drawn from a study of cytomegalovirus exposure and HLA in healthy donors. Germline loops: CDR1 SGHTA, CDR2 FQGTGA. V dropped 4 bases and J dropped 2; count of bases not matched to a gene: 12. The CDR3 has 18 residues. General study results and limits: The study carried out a later analysis of TCR beta sequences. It associated 15,000 to 20,000 of them with specific HLA alleles at a false discovery rate of 0.05.

Donors counted as nominally healthy when sampled, yet unrecorded immune exposures were likely. PCR employed 60 Vbeta and 13 Jbeta primers. Assay: immunoSEQ multiplex PCR; the TCRdb copy retains only in-frame clones and omits some. The table records fewer than 350,000 clones, around 90% of them present only once. A note on this clone: Its cognate antigen is unknown.

The receptor was derived from a young woman in good health and CMV-seronegative. The V gene is TRBV7-3, the J gene TRBJ2-1; 9 bases align to TRBD2. Sequencing was performed on PBMCs. CDR3 sequence (DNA): TGTGCCAGCAGCTCGAAATCCGATCGACTAGCGGCCTACAATGAGCAGTTCTTC. Encoded protein: CASSSKSDRLAAYNEQFF.